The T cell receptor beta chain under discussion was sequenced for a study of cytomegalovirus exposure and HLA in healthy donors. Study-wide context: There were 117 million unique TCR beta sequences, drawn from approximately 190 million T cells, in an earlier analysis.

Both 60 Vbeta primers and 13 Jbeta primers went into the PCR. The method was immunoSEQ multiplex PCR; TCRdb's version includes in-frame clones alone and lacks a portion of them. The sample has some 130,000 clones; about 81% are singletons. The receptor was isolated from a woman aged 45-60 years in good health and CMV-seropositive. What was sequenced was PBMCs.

The CDR3 loop reads CASSLGGGDSYEQYF. The CDR3 DNA reads TGTGCCAGCAGCTTGGGAGGGGGGGATTCCTACGAGCAGTACTTC. V usage is TRBV5-4 and J usage is TRBJ2-7; weak D call: TRBD2 (7 bases). V was clipped by 0 bases and J by 1 base, with 11 bases between them. CDR3 length: 15 amino acids. CDR1 is SGHNT, CDR2 YYREEE, per germline (reference sequence).